These 23 T cell receptor beta chains originate from one sample sequenced in a study of identical twins (dated by TCRdb to 2016 to 2018). The library was generated by 5' RACE. TCRdb lists the instrument as Illumina HiSeq 2000. TCRdb reworked the public reads: Q25 trimming with fastp, MiXCR clone assembly, productive beta chains retained. CDR3 protein sequences are deduplicated, and each keeps its most common genes and DNA. This sample holds hundreds of thousands of distinct CDR3 sequences; 18% were observed only once. Around 12% of the sample goes to the ten largest clones. In addition, the sample was reused for a study of T cells expressing NK-cell markers.

The specimen was PBMCs. The receptors come from a woman aged 18-30 years in good health.

The rearrangement joins TRBV10-2 to TRBJ2-7; D unresolved. The CDR3 extends over 14 amino acids. V was clipped by 4 bases and J by 3 bases, with 13 bases between them. Germline V lookup: CDR1 WSHSY, CDR2 SAAADI. The CDR3 region has the DNA TGCGCCAGCAGTGGCATCAGGATTCACTACGAGCAGTACTTC. It yields the protein CASSGIRIHYEQYF.

This chain joins TRBV13 and TRBJ2-7; unclear D gene. The CDR3 loop spans 11 amino acids. V gave up 5 bases and J gave up 7 bases, with 9 bases separating them. CDR1 is PRHDT and CDR2 is FYEKMQ in the germline V gene (reference sequence). The CDR3 nucleotides read TGTGCCAGCAGCCGCGACGGGGAGCAGTACTTC. Amino acids: CASSRDGEQYF.

This clonotype turned up a few times. The chain is built from TRBV12-3 or TRBV12-4 and TRBJ1-2, with a possible D match to TRBD1 (6 bases). The ends were cut back, 6 bases at V and 7 bases at J, with 15 bases in the middle. The CDR3 is made up of 13 amino acids. CDR3 nucleotide sequence: TGTGCCAGCAGCTATACCATGACAGGTGGCTACACCTTC. Translated: CASSYTMTGGYTF.

This chain links TRBV5-1 with TRBJ2-3; D call uncertain. V lost 0 bases, J lost 5 bases, and 16 bases lay in between. Germline CDR1 SGHRS, CDR2 YFSETQ. There are 16 residues in the CDR3. This CDR3 reads CASSLGIQRVIDTQYF. CDR3 coding DNA: TGCGCCAGCAGCTTGGGGATCCAACGGGTAATAGATACGCAGTATTTT.

The chain links TRBV12-3 or TRBV12-4 to TRBJ2-5, with D tentatively TRBD2 (5 bases). Deletions cut 3 bases from V and 4 bases from J, with 12 bases between. The CDR3 contains 14 residues. CDR3 bases: TGTGCCAGCAGTTTCGGGATAGGGCCAGAGACCCAGTACTTC. Translation: CASSFGIGPETQYF.

Only a few counts were recorded for this clonotype. The rearrangement links TRBV29-1 to TRBJ1-4; maybe TRBD1 (6 bases). The CDR3 consists of 12 residues. Germline-derived CDR1 and CDR2 are SQVTM and ANQGSEA. V lost 7 bases, J lost 6 bases, and 12 bases lay in between. Written as DNA, the CDR3 is TGCAGCGCCACAGGGTCTGATGAAAAACTGTTTTTT. As protein: CSATGSDEKLFF.

J is TRBJ2-1 and V is TRBV18; 9 bases match TRBD2. Germline V gives CDR1 KGHSH, CDR2 LQKENI. V shed 0 bases and J 4 bases; nucleotides not matched to a gene: 4. This CDR3 contains 16 residues. CDR3 protein: CASSPPASGKYNEQFF. The CDR3 DNA sequence: TGTGCCAGCTCACCACCGGCTAGCGGGAAGTACAATGAGCAGTTCTTC.

This clonotype has just a few counts. The chain employs TRBV6-5 and TRBJ1-2; the match to TRBD1 covers 9 bases. This CDR3 has 14 amino acids. Germline V gives CDR1 MNHEY, CDR2 SVGAGI. V lost 6 bases and J lost 8; bases outside the gene matches: 10. The CDR3 region is CASRLKQGAFGYTF. In nucleotides, the CDR3 is TGTGCCAGCAGATTAAAACAGGGGGCCTTCGGCTACACCTTC.

In this sample, this clonotype turned up a few times. The gene calls are TRBV7-9 and TRBJ2-7, with D perhaps given as TRBD1 or TRBD2 (5 bases each). The CDR3 covers 14 residues. V lost 5 bases and J lost 4, with 15 bases in between. Germline V gene data show CDR1 as SEHNR and CDR2 as FQNEAQ (reference sequence). CDR3 region: CASSRDRFPYEQYF. Written as DNA, the CDR3 is TGTGCCAGCAGCAGGGACCGCTTCCCTTACGAGCAGTACTTC.

The chain combines TRBV5-1 with TRBJ1-1, with TRBD1 identical over 10 bases. The CDR3 has 13 amino acids. CDR1 and CDR2 from the germline V gene are SGHRS and YFSETQ. With 4 bases clipped from V and 11 bases from J, the junction kept 8 bases outside the gene matches. For the CDR3, the DNA is TGCGCCAGCAGCCCCGGACAGGGGGTGAAGGCTTTCTTT. Residues: CASSPGQGVKAFF.

The chain carries TRBV5-1 and TRBJ2-1; D perhaps matches TRBD2 (5 bases). V shed 4 bases and J shed 4 bases, with 12 bases lying between them. CDR3 length: 14 residues. Germline CDR1 SGHRS, CDR2 YFSETQ. In DNA form, the CDR3 reads TGCGCCAGCAGCCGAAGCGCGGGTTACAATGAGCAGTTCTTC. This translates into CASSRSAGYNEQFF.

This chain uses TRBV20-1 with TRBJ2-6, with D perhaps matching TRBD2 (6 bases). V lost 1 base and J lost 4, with 14 bases in between. The CDR3 totals 16 residues. Germline-derived CDR1 and CDR2 are DFQATT and SNEGSKA (reference sequence). CDR3 region: CSARVPGVRGANVLTF. CDR3 in DNA: TGCAGTGCTAGAGTTCCGGGAGTAAGAGGGGCCAACGTCCTGACTTTC.

This clonotype has a handful of counts. The chain joins TRBV9 to TRBJ1-2; 7 bases match TRBD1. V shed 4 bases and J 2 bases; nucleotides not matched to a gene: 5. Germline lookup yields CDR1 SGDLS and CDR2 YYNGEE. The CDR3 extends over 14 amino acids. DNA for the CDR3: TGTGCCAGCAGCATGACAGGGCTGAACTATGGCTACACCTTC. This codes for CASSMTGLNYGYTF. The entire variable domain, with the rest obtained from reference TRBV9 and TRBJ1-2, is as follows: DSGVTQTPKHLITATGQRVTLRCSPRSGDLSVYWYQQSLDQGLQFLIQYYNGEERAKGNILERFSAQQFPDLHSELNLSSLELGDSALYFCASSMTGLNYGYTFGSGTRLTVV.

The chain has TRBV7-7 and TRBJ2-3; 11 bases are shared with TRBD2. Germline CDR1 is SSHAT and CDR2 is FNYEAQ (reference sequence). The CDR3 has 16 residues. After removal of 6 bases from V and 2 bases from J, the junction contained 7 bases not matched to a gene. CDR3: CASSRVAGGNTDTQYF. For the CDR3, the DNA is TGTGCCAGCAGTCGAGTAGCGGGAGGGAACACAGATACGCAGTATTTT.

This clonotype appeared a few times. The CDR3 region has the DNA TGTGCCAGCAGTTGGACTAGCGCTAGCACAGATACGCAGTATTTT. Translated, it gives CASSWTSASTDTQYF. The rearrangement uses TRBV6-2 or TRBV6-3 and TRBJ2-3, with TRBD2 matching over 9 bases. Looked up from germline, CDR1 is MNHEY and CDR2 is SVGEGT. V shed 4 bases, J shed 0 bases, and the junction held 2 bases outside the gene matches. This CDR3 is 15 amino acids long.

In its sample, this clonotype is medium-sized (0.01 to 0.1%). V is TRBV2 and J is TRBJ2-1, with D unresolved. V was clipped by 7 bases and J by 0 bases, with 7 bases between them. This CDR3 has 13 residues. CDR1 and CDR2 (germline): SNHLY, FYNNEI. For the CDR3, the DNA is TGTGCCAGCAATTCCGGCTCCTACAATGAGCAGTTCTTC. Translation gives CASNSGSYNEQFF.

The chain carries TRBV5-1 and TRBJ2-7; TRBD2 aligns across 11 bases. From germline, CDR1 is SGHRS and CDR2 YFSETQ. The junction had 16 bases not matched to a gene; V was cut back by 5 bases and J by 6 bases. This CDR3 is 17 amino acids long. The DNA for the CDR3 is TGCGCCAGCAGGGAGCTAGCGGGAGGCCCATCAGGGAGCGAGCAGTACTTC. Its translation is CASRELAGGPSGSEQYF.

A few counts support this clonotype. CDR3 DNA: TGTGCCAGCAGCTTTGTTAGGGCGGGGGGGCTCTCCTACAATGAGCAGTTCTTC. Protein: CASSFVRAGGLSYNEQFF. This chain uses TRBV5-5 with TRBJ2-1; 9 nucleotides align to TRBD2. CDR3 size: 18 residues. Germline-derived CDR1 and CDR2 are SGHKS and YYEKEE (reference sequence). V lost 2 bases, J lost 0 bases, and 9 bases stayed unmatched.

The chain couples TRBV10-3 to TRBJ2-2, with D possibly matching TRBD2 (6 bases). Germline assignment: CDR1 ENHRY and CDR2 SYGVKD. Trimming took 7 bases from V and 0 from J, leaving 12 bases between them. The CDR3 loop spans 15 amino acids. The CDR3 sequence is CAINRGDANTGELFF. The CDR3 region has the DNA TGTGCCATCAACCGCGGGGATGCGAACACCGGGGAGCTGTTTTTT.

This clonotype was counted a few times. The chain recombines TRBV5-1 with TRBJ2-7; TRBD2 is a possible D gene (5 bases). CDR3 length: 15 amino acids. V was pared by 5 bases and J by 1 base, with 16 bases between. Per the germline V gene, CDR1 is SGHRS and CDR2 is YFSETQ. DNA of the CDR3: TGCGCCAGCAGAACGGAGCTAGCTCTGTCCTACGAGCAGTACTTC. Translation gives CASRTELALSYEQYF.

This sequence joins TRBV6-5 and TRBJ1-5, with TRBD1 as a possible D gene (5 bases). The V end lost 4 bases, the J end lost 5 bases, and 9 bases lay between the germline ends. This CDR3 has 13 amino acids. Germline V gives CDR1 MNHEY, CDR2 SVGAGI. In DNA, the CDR3 is TGTGCCAGCAGTTCTACCAGGGATCAGCCCCAGCATTTT. Protein: CASSSTRDQPQHF.

The chain links TRBV12-3 or TRBV12-4 to TRBJ1-1; 9 bases match TRBD1. V gave up 5 bases and J gave up 12 bases; unmatched junction bases: 7. The CDR3 has 12 residues. The CDR3 loop is CASSLGQGLTFF. The CDR3 nucleotides are TGTGCCAGCAGTCTCGGACAGGGGTTGACTTTCTTT.

The V call is TRBV4-2, the J call TRBJ2-7; no definite D call. Trimming took 0 bases from V and 5 from J, leaving 5 bases between them. The CDR3 runs 12 residues. Germline CDR1 and CDR2: LGHNA and YNFKEQ. CDR3 DNA sequence: TGTGCCAGCAGCCAAGACGAGGACGAGCAGTACTTC. Protein product: CASSQDEDEQYF.